Following are 14 T cell receptor beta chains from one sample sequenced in a study of vaccination and CD4 T cells after COVID-19. Their antigens remain unidentified. The treatment is: approximately 9-day PBMC culture with coronavirus spike peptide pools or control peptides (ViraFEST assay). Sequencing of DNA taken from cultured CD4+ T cells relied on the Oncomine TCR Beta short-read assay. TCRdb recomputed calls from the PCR reads with MiXCR, one row per CDR3 protein. This sample has about 16,000 distinct CDR3 sequences, with about 75% found just once. The sequenced sample was CD4+ T cells from blood, cultured in vitro, obtained after SARS-CoV-2 vaccination. The receptors stem from a human donor who received a COVID-19 vaccine.

J is TRBJ2-7 and V is TRBV7-6, with 11 nucleotides matching TRBD2. V gave up 1 base and J gave up 3 bases; unmatched junction bases: 5. The CDR3 covers 16 residues. The germline V gene encodes CDR1 SGHVS and CDR2 FNYEAQ. The CDR3 loop is CASSLGVAGGSYEQYF. Written as DNA, the CDR3 is TGTGCCAGCAGCTTAGGTGTAGCGGGGGGGAGCTACGAGCAGTACTTC.

This chain connects TRBV19 to TRBJ1-1, with D possibly TRBD1 on 6 matching bases. V shed 5 bases and J shed 0 bases, with 16 bases lying between them. This CDR3 has 16 residues. Germline V lookup: CDR1 LNHDA, CDR2 SQIVND (reference sequence). The CDR3: CASSWSDSSLNTEAFF. CDR3 in DNA: TGTGCCAGTAGTTGGTCGGACAGTAGCCTGAACACTGAAGCTTTCTTT.

V gene TRBV12-3 or TRBV12-4 combines with J gene TRBJ1-2; TRBD1 matches 7 bases. Trimming removed 6 bases from V and 2 bases from J; junction bases left unmatched: 3. The CDR3 runs 13 residues. CDR3: CASSWGQNYGYTF. The CDR3, as DNA: TGTGCCAGCAGCTGGGGACAGAACTATGGCTACACCTTC.

The rearrangement links TRBV27 to TRBJ2-3; D is tentatively TRBD1 or TRBD2 (5 bases each). Germline values: CDR1 MNHEY, CDR2 SMNVEV (reference sequence). The V and J ends lost 5 bases and 0 bases respectively, with 21 bases between them. The length of the CDR3 is 18 residues. The CDR3: CASSGNRDDTSSTDTQYF. CDR3 DNA: TGTGCCAGCAGTGGGAACCGGGACGATACGTCTAGCACAGATACGCAGTATTTT.

This sequence joins TRBV12-3 or TRBV12-4 and TRBJ1-5; D is possibly TRBD1 (5 bases). The CDR3 runs 15 residues. V lost 8 bases to trimming and J lost 0 bases, with 14 bases between them. The CDR3 region is CASQGLDNSNQPQHF. The DNA for the CDR3 is TGTGCCAGCCAGGGACTGGATAATAGCAATCAGCCCCAGCATTTT.

This clonotype appeared a single time. V usage is TRBV12-3 or TRBV12-4 and J usage is TRBJ2-2; D gene uncertain. The CDR3 totals 11 residues. The V and J ends lost 3 bases and 8 bases respectively, with 4 bases between them. The CDR3 reads CASSFSGELFF. For the CDR3, the DNA is TGTGCCAGCAGTTTTTCGGGGGAGCTGTTTTTT.

This sequence joins TRBV30 and TRBJ2-3, with 8 bases that match TRBD2. This CDR3 comprises 15 residues. Trimming took 0 bases from V and 1 from J; bases not matched to a gene: 3. Germline lookup yields CDR1 GTSNPN and CDR2 SVGIG (reference sequence). The CDR3 nucleotides are TGTGCCTGGAGTGTAAGTAGCGGGGGCACAGATACGCAGTATTTT. It yields the protein CAWSVSSGGTDTQYF.

The rearrangement links TRBV20-1 to TRBJ1-1, with 8 bases aligning to TRBD1. Germline CDR1 DFQATT, CDR2 SNEGSKA (reference sequence). The CDR3 is 15 residues long. Trimming removed 1 base from V and 0 bases from J; junction bases left unmatched: 4. CDR3 nucleotide sequence: TGCAGTGCTAGAGGACAGGGGCAATTGAACACTGAAGCTTTCTTT. Translated: CSARGQGQLNTEAFF.

The chain joins TRBV20-1 to TRBJ2-3, with 7 positions matching TRBD2. The V segment lost 0 bases and the J segment 8 bases; nucleotides outside the gene matches: 5. In germline, CDR1 is DFQATT, CDR2 SNEGSKA (reference sequence). CDR3 size: 13 residues. In DNA form, the CDR3 reads TGCAGTGCTAGAGATCCGGGAGGACCTACGCAGTATTTT. This codes for CSARDPGGPTQYF.

The chain uses TRBV6-2 or TRBV6-3 and TRBJ2-7, with TRBD1 matching over 10 bases. The CDR3 spans 20 residues. The V segment lost 2 bases and the J segment 4 bases; nucleotides outside the gene matches: 20. Germline CDR1 is MNHEY and CDR2 is SVGEGT. CDR3 sequence: CASSYSSGTGVLVSLYEQYF. CDR3 DNA sequence: TGTGCCAGCAGTTACAGTTCCGGGACAGGGGTTTTAGTATCCCTATACGAGCAGTACTTC.

This sequence joins TRBV20-1 and TRBJ2-3, with 7 bases identical to TRBD2. V trimming: 6 bases; J trimming: 2 bases; junction bases outside the gene matches: 11. Per germline, CDR1 DFQATT and CDR2 SNEGSKA (reference sequence). This CDR3 is 15 amino acids long. This CDR3 is CSAGGSLGNTDTQYF. In DNA form, the CDR3 reads TGCAGTGCCGGGGGGAGCCTCGGTAACACAGATACGCAGTATTTT.

This clonotype was counted a few times. V gene TRBV11-2 combines with J gene TRBJ2-5, with D unclear. Germline V lookup: CDR1 SGHAT, CDR2 FQNNGV. V lost 0 bases and J 3 bases, leaving 11 bases between the germline ends. This CDR3 is 15 amino acids long. In DNA form, the CDR3 reads TGTGCCAGCAGCTTAGACTCCCTCACGGAAGAGACCCAGTACTTC. It codes for CASSLDSLTEETQYF.

V is TRBV6-1 and J is TRBJ2-7; the match to TRBD1 covers 8 bases. The CDR3 contains 14 residues. Trimming cost V 5 bases and J 4 bases; bases outside gene matches: 7. Germline V lookup: CDR1 MNHNS, CDR2 SASEGT. CDR3 nucleotide sequence: TGTGCCAGCAGTCCACGACAGGGGCCGTACGAGCAGTACTTC. Amino acid sequence: CASSPRQGPYEQYF.

V usage is TRBV30 and J usage is TRBJ1-3; D call uncertain. The V end lost 2 bases, the J end lost 0 bases, and 8 bases lay between the germline ends. Looked up from germline, CDR1 is GTSNPN and CDR2 is SVGIG (reference sequence). CDR3 length equals 14 residues. CDR3 amino acids: CAWSRGGSGNTIYF. The CDR3 DNA follows: TGTGCCTGGAGTCGGGGAGGCTCTGGAAACACCATATATTTT.